These 20 T cell receptor beta chains originate from one sample sequenced in a study of cytomegalovirus exposure and HLA in healthy donors. Amplification used 60 Vbeta primers and 13 Jbeta primers. Using immunoSEQ multiplex PCR, the repertoire was profiled, and TCRdb retains in-frame clones only, with some absent. The data show 130,000 to 150,000 clones, roughly four fifths seen once. The sequenced sample was PBMCs. These receptors all come from a woman aged 55-75 years in good health and CMV-seropositive.

This rearrangement joins TRBV6-5 to TRBJ1-1; 10 bases are shared with TRBD1. Per germline, CDR1 MNHEY and CDR2 SVGAGI. The length of the CDR3 is 15 residues. V dropped 0 bases and J dropped 8; count of bases not matched to a gene: 6. This CDR3 is CASSYSGQGTPEAFF. Here the CDR3 DNA reads TGTGCCAGCAGTTACTCGGGACAGGGGACCCCCGAAGCTTTCTTT.

The chain combines TRBV19 with TRBJ1-1; D might be TRBD1 (5 bases). This CDR3 is built from 15 residues. V dropped 4 bases and J dropped 6 bases, with 18 bases sitting between them. The germline V gene encodes CDR1 LNHDA and CDR2 SQIVND (reference sequence). The CDR3 here is CASSTKQVGSAEAFF. DNA of the CDR3: TGTGCCAGTAGTACAAAACAGGTGGGGTCGGCTGAAGCTTTCTTT.

This clone appeared once. The rearrangement joins TRBV30 to TRBJ1-3; D is unresolved. Per germline, CDR1 GTSNPN and CDR2 SVGIG (reference sequence). The CDR3 consists of 17 residues. With 3 bases removed from V and 4 bases from J, the gap between germline ends came to 22 bases. This CDR3 reads CAWRDPTARAGGNTIYF. CDR3 in DNA: TGTGCCTGGAGGGATCCCACGGCCCGGGCGGGCGGAAACACCATATATTTT. Combining the CDR3 with reference TRBV30 and TRBJ1-3 gives the whole variable domain SQTIHQWPATLVQPVGSPLSLECTVEGTSNPNLYWYRQAAGRGLQLLFYSVGIGQISSEVPQNLSASRPQDRQFILSSKKLLLSDSGFYLCAWRDPTARAGGNTIYFGEGSWLTVV.

The CDR3 DNA reads TGTGCCAGCAGTTCCTATGACACGAACACTGAAGCTTTCTTT. Protein: CASSSYDTNTEAFF. The chain couples TRBV6-5 to TRBJ1-1; D unresolved. The germline CDR1 and CDR2 sequences are MNHEY and SVGAGI. The CDR3 runs to 14 residues. Trimming removed 4 bases from V and 1 base from J, with 10 bases in between.

This chain links TRBV6-1 with TRBJ2-4; D unclear. Trimming cost V 10 bases and J 0 bases, with 16 bases left between them. CDR1 is MNHNS, CDR2 SASEGT, per germline. The CDR3 is made up of 15 amino acids. CDR3 residues: CATRGFTLAKNIQYF. The CDR3 DNA is TGTGCCACCCGAGGATTCACCCTAGCCAAAAACATTCAGTACTTC.

In its sample, this clone was seen once. V usage is TRBV30 and J usage is TRBJ2-6; no clear D. CDR1 GTSNPN and CDR2 SVGIG come from the germline V gene (reference sequence). The V and J ends lost 8 bases and 0 bases respectively, with 8 bases between them. CDR3 length: 13 residues. DNA for the CDR3: TGTGCCGGCACCTTCTCTGGGGCCAACGTCCTGACTTTC. Its translation: CAGTFSGANVLTF.

V usage is TRBV15 and J usage is TRBJ1-4; D gene ambiguous. The CDR3 covers 14 residues. The V gene lost 1 base and the J gene lost 3 bases, with 6 bases spanning the gap. Germline CDR1 is LNHNV and CDR2 is YYDKDF (reference sequence). The CDR3 coding sequence is TGTGCCACCAGCAGAGGCGGGGCTAATGAAAAACTGTTTTTT. It translates to CATSRGGANEKLFF. Looking up the rest from reference TRBV15 and TRBJ1-4 gives the full variable domain: DAMVIQNPRYQVTQFGKPVTLSCSQTLNHNVMYWYQQKSSQAPKLLFHYYDKDFNNEADTPDNFQSRRPNTSFCFLDIRSPGLGDTAMYLCATSRGGANEKLFFGSGTQLSVL.

The rearrangement uses TRBV5-4 and TRBJ2-5; tentatively, D is TRBD2 (5 bases). The V gene lost 3 bases and the J gene lost 5 bases, with 14 bases spanning the gap. Germline V lookup: CDR1 SGHNT, CDR2 YYREEE (reference sequence). The CDR3 spans 14 residues. CDR3: CASSSGFSGETQYF. The CDR3 DNA is TGTGCCAGCAGCTCGGGGTTTTCCGGGGAGACCCAGTACTTC.

In this sample, this clone turned up a few times. The V call is TRBV30, the J call TRBJ2-5; D ambiguous. Per the germline V gene, CDR1 is GTSNPN and CDR2 is SVGIG (reference sequence). The CDR3 has 12 amino acids. V lost 2 bases, J lost 2 bases, and 6 bases lay in between. The CDR3 region is CAWSPEQETQYF. CDR3 nucleotide sequence: TGTGCCTGGAGTCCAGAACAAGAGACCCAGTACTTC.

V usage is TRBV5-1 and J usage is TRBJ1-4, with 9 bases identical to TRBD1. CDR1 SGHRS and CDR2 YFSETQ come from the germline V gene. This CDR3 contains 15 residues. The V and J ends lost 3 bases and 5 bases, in that order; junction bases with no gene match: 5. CDR3 bases: TGCGCCAGCAGCTCAGCGACAGGGGGGAATGAAAAACTGTTTTTT. This gives the protein CASSSATGGNEKLFF.

The rearrangement joins TRBV27 to TRBJ2-7, with D possibly TRBD2 on 6 matching bases. Germline V gene sequence: CDR1 MNHEY, CDR2 SMNVEV (reference sequence). CDR3 length: 13 amino acids. V was cut by 3 bases and J by 3 bases, with 9 bases left in between. The CDR3 sequence: CASSLSAGYEQYF. CDR3 sequence (DNA): TGTGCCAGCAGTTTGTCAGCGGGCTACGAGCAGTACTTC.

The V gene is TRBV4-2, the J gene TRBJ1-2; tentatively, D is TRBD1 (6 bases). The CDR3 is 14 residues long. V lost 0 bases and J 2 bases, leaving 7 bases between the germline ends. Germline V lookup: CDR1 LGHNA, CDR2 YNFKEQ. CDR3 residues: CASSQETGNYGYTF. The CDR3 DNA is TGTGCCAGCAGCCAAGAGACAGGCAACTATGGCTACACCTTC.

The genes are TRBV28 and TRBJ2-7, with D maybe TRBD2 (5 bases). Germline lookup yields CDR1 MDHEN and CDR2 SYDVKM. The CDR3 has 14 residues. Trimming removed 4 bases at V and 3 bases at J, with 13 bases between. The CDR3 DNA follows: TGTGCCAGCAGTTCTCTGCCCCGGGACTACGAGCAGTACTTC. It specifies CASSSLPRDYEQYF.

V gene TRBV28 combines with J gene TRBJ1-5; D ambiguous. Germline lookup yields CDR1 MDHEN and CDR2 SYDVKM. The CDR3 runs 14 residues. V was pared by 7 bases and J by 6 bases, with 16 bases between. CDR3 amino acids: CASNSFVGGQPQHF. The CDR3 region has the DNA TGTGCCAGCAACAGTTTCGTGGGTGGTCAGCCCCAGCATTTT.

The CDR3: CASSEWGVETLDYNEQFF. The CDR3 bases are TGTGCCAGCAGTGAATGGGGGGTAGAAACCCTAGACTACAATGAGCAGTTCTTC. The V and J genes are TRBV2 and TRBJ2-1, with D perhaps matching TRBD2 (6 bases). Germline CDR1 and CDR2: SNHLY and FYNNEI. V shed 2 bases and J shed 3 bases, with 20 bases lying between them. The CDR3 covers 18 residues.

The V call is TRBV5-1, the J call TRBJ1-1, with D uncertain. V dropped 0 bases and J dropped 0 bases, with 6 bases sitting between them. CDR3 length: 14 amino acids. CDR1 and CDR2 (germline): SGHRS, YFSETQ. DNA of the CDR3: TGCGCCAGCAGCTTGGAACAGATGAACACTGAAGCTTTCTTT. Translating it yields CASSLEQMNTEAFF.

The chain links TRBV18 to TRBJ2-2; D possibly corresponds to TRBD2 (5 bases). The length of the CDR3 is 14 residues. CDR1 and CDR2 from the germline V gene are KGHSH and LQKENI. Trimming took 4 bases from V and 6 from J, leaving 12 bases between them. The CDR3 spells CASSHRGVAGELFF. CDR3 nucleotide sequence: TGTGCCAGCTCACACCGGGGTGTGGCCGGGGAGCTGTTTTTT. Looking up the rest from reference TRBV18 and TRBJ2-2 gives the full variable domain: NAGVMQNPRHLVRRRGQEARLRCSPMKGHSHVYWYRQLPEEGLKFMVYLQKENIIDESGMPKERFSAEFPKEGPSILRIQQVVRGDSAAYFCASSHRGVAGELFFGEGSRLTVL.

The rearrangement joins TRBV6-1 to TRBJ2-3; D not resolved. Trimming removed 8 bases from V and 6 bases from J, with 9 bases in between. The CDR3 has 11 residues. Per germline, CDR1 MNHNS and CDR2 SASEGT. This CDR3 reads CASDTVDTQYF. The CDR3 region has the DNA TGTGCCAGCGACACGGTGGATACGCAGTATTTT.

This clone was observed a single time. The V call is TRBV29-1, the J call TRBJ2-3; 7 positions match TRBD2. Germline CDR1 reads SQVTM; CDR2 reads ANQGSEA. The CDR3 is 13 amino acids. V shed 4 bases and J 6 bases; nucleotides not matched to a gene: 7. Here the CDR3 DNA reads TGCAGCGTTGGGCGGCGGGAGACGGATACGCAGTATTTT. The encoded protein is CSVGRRETDTQYF.

This rearrangement joins TRBV28 to TRBJ2-3; possible D gene TRBD1, 5 bases. CDR3 size: 16 residues. With 7 bases removed from V and 3 bases from J, the gap between germline ends came to 20 bases. Germline CDR1 is MDHEN and CDR2 is SYDVKM. CDR3 protein: CASIGLRSRATDTQYF. The CDR3 coding sequence is TGTGCCAGCATTGGGTTGCGGAGCAGGGCTACAGATACGCAGTATTTT.